This TCR beta chain was recovered during a study of blood T cell repertoires in COVID-19. Overall study context: Some COVID-19 samples were acute and others convalescent; all came from the United States, Italy and Spain. Sources were T cells, B-cell-depleted T cells, or PBMCs; the material itself was cDNA or gDNA.

Authors' data handling: Reference gene primer amplification yielded estimated nucleated cell counts. Sequencing was performed with immunoSEQ multiplex PCR; in TCRdb, only in-frame clones are kept and a portion is missing. V, J and clone size are those of that table, while D and trimming were read from the DNA. The sample has about 100,000 clones; approximately 87% are singletons. This clonotype was sampled from a woman aged 25 to 39 with acute or convalescent COVID-19. Sequencing was carried out using peripheral blood.

CDR3 DNA sequence: TGTGCCAGCAGCTCGGGGGGGCAGGGAGAGCAGTACTTC. Amino acids: CASSSGGQGEQYF. The chain links TRBV11-3 to TRBJ2-7; 8 nucleotides align to TRBD2. V dropped 4 bases and J dropped 7; count of bases not matched to a gene: 6. The germline V gene encodes CDR1 SGHNT and CDR2 YENEEA. This CDR3 spans 13 amino acids.